A selection of T cell receptor beta chains follows, all from one sample in a study of siplizumab effects on memory and regulatory T cells. Profiling relied on immunoSEQ multiplex PCR, and the TCRdb table lists in-frame clones only, not all of them. The sample gives 60,000 to 70,000 clones, 80% to 90% of which show up once; 1.7% is in the top ten. Sequences were obtained from Tregs sorted from blood. These receptors originate from a human donor in good health. CDR3s leave out the opening cysteine and the closing phenylalanine or tryptophan. Each record gives: V gene, clone size, J gene, CDR3 protein. Size values are once, few and many counts, or a class for expanded clones, and some rows have none.

>TRBV28|NA|TRBJ1-5
ASSFQGGSNQPQH
>TRBV18|NA|TRBJ2-5
ASSVVSGQETQY
>TRBV5-8|NA|TRBJ2-1
ASSLVLDSLSYNEQF
>TRBV2|NA|TRBJ2-1
ASTLEGAYNEQF
>TRBV10-3|NA|TRBJ1-1
APVWEAF
>TRBV4-1|NA|TRBJ2-2
ASSQVGGGELF
>TRBV7-7|once|TRBJ2-5
ASSLGGSEETQY
>TRBV28|NA|TRBJ2-2
ASRDQGLVNTGELF
>TRBV6-5|once|TRBJ1-2
ASRSGGASYGYT
>TRBV30|NA|TRBJ1-1
AWAPGVWNTEAF
>TRBV9|NA|TRBJ2-3
ASSVSLLSSTDTQY